This T cell receptor (beta chain) was observed in a study of cytomegalovirus exposure and HLA in healthy donors. The CDR3 has 15 residues. V lost 7 bases and J lost 8; bases outside the gene matches: 8. CDR1 is SNHLY and CDR2 is FYNNEI in the germline V gene. Primers included in the PCR were 60 Vbeta and 13 Jbeta primers. Generated by immunoSEQ multiplex PCR, the TCRdb table keeps only in-frame clones and is missing some. The table shows 110,000 to 150,000 clones, with 65% to 85% occurring only once. The chain has TRBV2 and TRBJ2-1, with 13 positions matching TRBD2. Sequenced input: PBMCs. The clonotype was recovered from a man younger than 40 in good health and CMV-seronegative. Here the CDR3 reads CASMTTSGGFDEQFF. The CDR3 DNA reads TGTGCCAGCATGACGACTAGCGGGGGGTTCGATGAGCAGTTCTTC.